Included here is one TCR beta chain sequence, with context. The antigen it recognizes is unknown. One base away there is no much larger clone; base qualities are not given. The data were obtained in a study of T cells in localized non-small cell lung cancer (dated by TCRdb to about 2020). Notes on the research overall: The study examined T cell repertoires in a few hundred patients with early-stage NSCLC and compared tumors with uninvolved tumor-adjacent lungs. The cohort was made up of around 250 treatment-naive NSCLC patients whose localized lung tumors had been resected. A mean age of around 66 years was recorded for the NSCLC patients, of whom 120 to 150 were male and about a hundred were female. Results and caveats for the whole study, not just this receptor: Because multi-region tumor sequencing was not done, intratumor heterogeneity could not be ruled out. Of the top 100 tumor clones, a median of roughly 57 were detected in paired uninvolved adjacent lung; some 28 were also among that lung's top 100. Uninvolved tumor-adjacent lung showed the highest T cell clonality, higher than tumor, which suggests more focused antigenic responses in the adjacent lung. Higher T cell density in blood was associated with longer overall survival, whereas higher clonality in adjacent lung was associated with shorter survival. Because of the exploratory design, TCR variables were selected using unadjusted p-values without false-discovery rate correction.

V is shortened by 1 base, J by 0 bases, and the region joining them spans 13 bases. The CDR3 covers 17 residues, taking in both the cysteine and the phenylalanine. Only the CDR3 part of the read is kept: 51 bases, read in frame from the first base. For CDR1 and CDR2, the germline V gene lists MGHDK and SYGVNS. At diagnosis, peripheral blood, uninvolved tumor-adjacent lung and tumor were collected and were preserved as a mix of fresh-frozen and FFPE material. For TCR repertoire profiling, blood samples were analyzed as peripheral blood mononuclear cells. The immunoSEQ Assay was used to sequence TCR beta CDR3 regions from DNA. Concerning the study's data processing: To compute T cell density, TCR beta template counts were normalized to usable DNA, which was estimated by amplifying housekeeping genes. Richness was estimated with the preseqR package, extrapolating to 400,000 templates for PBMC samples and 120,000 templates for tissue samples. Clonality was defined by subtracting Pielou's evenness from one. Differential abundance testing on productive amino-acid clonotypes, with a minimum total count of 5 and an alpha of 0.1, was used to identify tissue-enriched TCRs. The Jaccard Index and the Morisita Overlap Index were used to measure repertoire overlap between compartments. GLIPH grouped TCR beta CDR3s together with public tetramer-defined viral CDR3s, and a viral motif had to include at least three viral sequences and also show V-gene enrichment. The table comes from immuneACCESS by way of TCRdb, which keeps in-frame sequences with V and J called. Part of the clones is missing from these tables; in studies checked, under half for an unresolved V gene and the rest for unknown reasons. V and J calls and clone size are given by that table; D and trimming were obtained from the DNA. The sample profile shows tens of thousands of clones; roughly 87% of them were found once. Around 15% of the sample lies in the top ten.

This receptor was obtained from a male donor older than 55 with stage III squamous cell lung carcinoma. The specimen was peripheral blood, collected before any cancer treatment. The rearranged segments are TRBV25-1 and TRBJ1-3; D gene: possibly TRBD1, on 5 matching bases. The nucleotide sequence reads TGTGCCAGCAGTGAATTGGGGGAGCCGAACTCTGGAAACACCATATATTTT. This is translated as CASSELGEPNSGNTIYF.